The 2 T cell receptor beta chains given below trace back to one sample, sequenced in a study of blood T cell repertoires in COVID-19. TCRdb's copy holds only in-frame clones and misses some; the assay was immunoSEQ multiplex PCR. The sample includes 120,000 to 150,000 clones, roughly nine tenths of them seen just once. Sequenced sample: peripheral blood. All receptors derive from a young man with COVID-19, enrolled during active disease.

In DNA form, the CDR3 reads TGTGCCACCAGTGATTTGCAGAAGGGACAGAGCTTCCAAGAGACCCAGTACTTC. This gives the protein CATSDLQKGQSFQETQYF. The rearrangement links TRBV24-1 to TRBJ2-5; 7 nucleotides align to TRBD1. J was trimmed by 1 base and V by 0 bases; bases with no gene match: 10. Germline V gene lookup returns CDR1 KGHDR and CDR2 SFDVKD. The CDR3 spans 18 residues.

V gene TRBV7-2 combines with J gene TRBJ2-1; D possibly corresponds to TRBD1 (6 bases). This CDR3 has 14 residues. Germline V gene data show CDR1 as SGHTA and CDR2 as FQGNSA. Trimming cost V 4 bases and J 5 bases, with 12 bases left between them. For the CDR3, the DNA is TGTGCCAGCAGCTCCCGCGGACAGAACAATGAGCAGTTCTTC. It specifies CASSSRGQNNEQFF.